One and the same sample provided the 31 T cell receptor beta chains below, sequenced in a study of blood T cell repertoires in COVID-19. Some clones are missing from TCRdb's copy, which holds only in-frame ones; the method was immunoSEQ multiplex PCR. This table has under 500,000 clones, about 85% appearing once. The sample consisted of PBMCs or T cells enriched from blood (not recorded which). Receptors originate from a woman younger than 35 with acute COVID-19.

This rearrangement joins TRBV12-5 to TRBJ1-1, with D hard to call. The CDR3 consists of 14 residues. The V and J ends lost 1 base and 0 bases respectively, with 6 bases between them. Germline V lookup: CDR1 LGHNT, CDR2 FRNRAP. This chain's CDR3 is CASGLGSVNTEAFF. In nucleotides, the CDR3 is TGTGCTAGTGGTTTGGGTTCGGTGAACACTGAAGCTTTCTTT.

This chain connects TRBV30 to TRBJ2-1; 13 bases match TRBD2. The CDR3 spans 13 residues. Germline assignment: CDR1 GTSNPN and CDR2 SVGIG (reference sequence). V lost 4 bases, J lost 8 bases, and 2 bases stayed unmatched. The CDR3, as DNA: TGTGCCTGGATGACTAGCGGGAGGTATGAGCAGTTCTTC. Its translation: CAWMTSGRYEQFF.

The chain carries TRBV6-5 and TRBJ2-3, with D maybe TRBD2 (5 bases). V lost 4 bases to trimming and J lost 9 bases, with 14 bases between them. CDR1 and CDR2 (germline): MNHEY, SVGAGI. The CDR3 is made up of 13 amino acids. CDR3 in amino acids: CASSLNLLVTQYF. Here the CDR3 DNA reads TGTGCCAGCAGTTTAAACCTACTAGTAACGCAGTATTTT.

The genes are TRBV4-3 and TRBJ1-4; D unclear. This CDR3 has 16 amino acids. Between the trimmed V and J ends, which lost 0 bases and 0 bases, there was a span of 8 bases. CDR1 is LGHNA, CDR2 YSLEER, per germline. For the CDR3, the DNA is TGCGCCAGCAGCCAAGATCCGAGGGCAACTAATGAAAAACTGTTTTTT. Translation gives CASSQDPRATNEKLFF.

V gene TRBV4-1 combines with J gene TRBJ1-1; no clear D gene. The CDR3 contains 16 residues. Germline lookup yields CDR1 MGHRA and CDR2 YSYEKL. V was clipped by 1 base and J by 0 bases, with 12 bases between them. The CDR3 reads CASSQGEWQLNTEAFF. The CDR3, as DNA: TGCGCCAGCAGCCAAGGGGAGTGGCAGCTGAACACTGAAGCTTTCTTT.

This chain links TRBV7-8 with TRBJ1-5, with D possibly TRBD1 on 6 matching bases. The V gene's germline CDR1 is SGHVS and CDR2 FQNEAQ. This CDR3 is built from 15 residues. Trimming pared 3 bases from V and 7 bases from J, leaving 16 bases between. Written as DNA, the CDR3 is TGTGCCAGCAGCTTTTGGTCAGGGGAAGGACAGCCCCAGCATTTT. Protein sequence: CASSFWSGEGQPQHF.

The V and J genes are TRBV10-3 and TRBJ2-2; 8 nucleotides align to TRBD2. V shed 4 bases, J shed 7 bases, and the junction held 5 bases outside the gene matches. Germline CDR1 reads ENHRY; CDR2 reads SYGVKD. The CDR3 extends over 14 amino acids. As DNA, the CDR3 is TGTGCCATCAGTGGGACGGGAGGGGTCGGGGAGCTGTTTTTT. Its translation: CAISGTGGVGELFF.

The chain carries TRBV12-3 or TRBV12-4 and TRBJ1-1, with a tentative D call TRBD1 (6 bases). The germline V and J ends were trimmed by 7 bases and 2 bases, with 11 bases remaining between them. This CDR3 has 13 residues. The CDR3 protein is CASNTGRNTEAFF. The CDR3 DNA reads as TGTGCCAGCAATACAGGGAGAAACACTGAAGCTTTCTTT.

In this sample, this clone turned up a few times. The chain recombines TRBV18 with TRBJ1-1; 7 positions agree with TRBD1. CDR3 length: 16 residues. J lost 0 bases, V lost 3 bases, and 7 bases had no gene match. The V gene's germline CDR1 is KGHSH and CDR2 LQKENI. As DNA, the CDR3 is TGTGCCAGCTCACCGTTGGACAGGACCATGAACACTGAAGCTTTCTTT. Translation gives CASSPLDRTMNTEAFF.

This clone showed up just once. The same CDR3 also results from other DNA sequences found in this sample. This chain joins TRBV11-2 and TRBJ2-7; D perhaps matches TRBD1 (5 bases). Trimming left V 4 bases short and J 3 bases short, with 7 bases between. CDR1 is SGHAT, CDR2 FQNNGV, per germline. The CDR3 runs 12 residues. Here the CDR3 DNA reads TGTGCCAGCAGCTCAGGACACTACGAGCAGTACTTC. Its translation: CASSSGHYEQYF.

The V gene is TRBV3-1 (or the pseudogene TRBV3-2), the J gene TRBJ1-4, with D tentatively TRBD1 (5 bases). V lost 3 bases to trimming and J lost 11 bases, with 13 bases between them. This CDR3 is built from 13 residues. The V gene's germline CDR1 is LGHDT and CDR2 YNNKEL (reference sequence). In DNA form, the CDR3 reads TGTGCCAGCAGCCATGGGGCGGCAGACAAACTGTTTTTT. Translating gives CASSHGAADKLFF.

The chain recombines TRBV4-1 with TRBJ1-3, with D possibly TRBD1 on 6 matching bases. Deletions cut 4 bases from V and 0 bases from J, with 13 bases between. This CDR3 has 16 residues. CDR1 and CDR2 (germline): MGHRA, YSYEKL. The CDR3 DNA reads as TGCGCCAGCAGCCGTCAGACAGGTGTCTCTGGAAACACCATATATTTT. Protein product: CASSRQTGVSGNTIYF.

The chain carries TRBV28 and TRBJ2-1; 16 bases align to TRBD2. V shed 4 bases and J 4 bases; nucleotides not matched to a gene: 13. The CDR3 loop spans 20 amino acids. Germline V lookup: CDR1 MDHEN, CDR2 SYDVKM. The CDR3 nucleotides are TGTGCCAGCAGTTCCCCCCCCGGGACTAGCGGGAGGGCCCGTTACAATGAGCAGTTCTTC. It is translated as CASSSPPGTSGRARYNEQFF.

This clone was detected only a few times. The gene calls are TRBV9 and TRBJ2-7, with 12 nucleotides matching TRBD2. The CDR3 has 15 amino acids. Germline-derived CDR1 and CDR2 are SGDLS and YYNGEE. The V and J ends lost 0 bases and 4 bases, in that order; junction bases with no gene match: 2. The CDR3 protein is CASSVGLAGEYEQYF. The CDR3 bases are TGTGCCAGCAGCGTAGGACTAGCGGGAGAGTACGAGCAGTACTTC.

The chain's CDR3 is CASRTGSHEQYF. In nucleotides, the CDR3 is TGTGCCAGCAGAACAGGGTCCCACGAGCAGTACTTC. V usage is TRBV28 and J usage is TRBJ2-7; D is possibly TRBD1 (6 bases). V shed 6 bases and J shed 5 bases, with 11 bases lying between them. In germline, CDR1 is MDHEN, CDR2 SYDVKM. The CDR3 has 12 amino acids.

The chain uses TRBV4-1 and TRBJ1-1; 8 bases are shared with TRBD1. J gave up 2 bases and V 1 base, and 6 bases lay outside the gene matches. Germline V lookup: CDR1 MGHRA, CDR2 YSYEKL. The CDR3 runs to 16 residues. The CDR3 bases are TGCGCCAGCAGCCAAGGCTCACAGGGGGTTAACACTGAAGCTTTCTTT. Residues: CASSQGSQGVNTEAFF.

This clone came up once. This rearrangement joins TRBV15 to TRBJ2-2; 8 bases match TRBD2. Germline assignment: CDR1 LNHNV and CDR2 YYDKDF (reference sequence). V lost 0 bases, J lost 3 bases, and 0 bases stayed unmatched. The CDR3 sequence is 15 residues long. The CDR3: CATSREAGDTGELFF. DNA of the CDR3: TGTGCCACCAGCAGAGAAGCGGGGGACACCGGGGAGCTGTTTTTT. The whole variable domain, filled in from reference TRBV15 and TRBJ2-2, reads DAMVIQNPRYQVTQFGKPVTLSCSQTLNHNVMYWYQQKSSQAPKLLFHYYDKDFNNEADTPDNFQSRRPNTSFCFLDIRSPGLGDTAMYLCATSREAGDTGELFFGEGSRLTVL.

The V and J genes are TRBV5-4 and TRBJ1-1; no reliable D call. Germline V gene data show CDR1 as SGHNT and CDR2 as YYREEE (reference sequence). V was clipped by 4 bases and J by 1 base, with 14 bases between them. The CDR3 is 15 amino acids. The CDR3 region is CASSDPPAGNTEAFF. CDR3 in DNA: TGTGCCAGCAGCGATCCACCAGCAGGGAACACTGAAGCTTTCTTT.

The rearrangement joins TRBV6-5 to TRBJ1-2, with TRBD1 matching 7 bases. V lost 2 bases, J lost 4 bases, and 1 base stayed unmatched. The CDR3 is 13 residues long. Germline lookup yields CDR1 MNHEY and CDR2 SVGAGI. The CDR3 DNA reads TGTGCCAGCAGTTACGGACAGGCCTATGGCTACACCTTC. It specifies CASSYGQAYGYTF.

The gene calls are TRBV5-1 and TRBJ2-3; 7 nucleotides match TRBD2. This CDR3 region has 15 residues. Germline V gene lookup returns CDR1 SGHRS and CDR2 YFSETQ. The V gene end was trimmed by 0 bases and the J gene end by 6 bases; junction bases not matched to a gene: 7. The CDR3 reads CASSLDPGGGDTQYF. The CDR3 DNA follows: TGCGCCAGCAGCTTGGATCCCGGGGGAGGGGATACGCAGTATTTT.

CDR3 nucleotides: TGCGCCAGCAGCCAAGTCCCGACTAGCGGGGGAAACAATGAGCAGTTCTTC. Translated, it gives CASSQVPTSGGNNEQFF. V usage is TRBV4-1 and J usage is TRBJ2-1; 12 bases line up with TRBD2. Germline CDR1 and CDR2: MGHRA and YSYEKL. The CDR3 sequence is 17 residues long. The trim removed 1 base at V and 5 bases at J, leaving 6 bases unmatched.

J is TRBJ1-2 and V is TRBV4-3; D remains unclear. This CDR3 contains 14 residues. The ends were cut back, 7 bases at V and 3 bases at J, with 15 bases in the middle. The germline V gene has CDR1 LGHNA and CDR2 YSLEER. CDR3: CASKSLATDYGYTF. The DNA for the CDR3 is TGCGCCAGCAAGTCGCTAGCTACTGACTATGGCTACACCTTC.

This chain uses TRBV5-1 with TRBJ1-3; TRBD1 matches at 9 bases. Germline CDR1 and CDR2: SGHRS and YFSETQ. The CDR3 runs 16 residues. The junction had 4 bases not matched to a gene; V was cut back by 1 base and J by 2 bases. CDR3 DNA sequence: TGCGCCAGCAGCTTGAGTTGGGACAGGGCTGGAAACACCATATATTTT. Translating gives CASSLSWDRAGNTIYF.

This clone was seen once. This chain uses TRBV28 with TRBJ2-7, with TRBD1 identical over 8 bases. This CDR3 comprises 16 residues. The germline gives CDR1 MDHEN, CDR2 SYDVKM. V lost 1 base, J lost 1 base, and 6 bases stayed unmatched. The CDR3 sequence: CASSLLGTGQSYEQYF. The CDR3 bases are TGTGCCAGCAGTTTATTGGGGACAGGCCAATCCTACGAGCAGTACTTC. The entire variable domain, with the rest obtained from reference TRBV28 and TRBJ2-7, is as follows: DVKVTQSSRYLVKRTGEKVFLECVQDMDHENMFWYRQDPGLGLRLIYFSYDVKMKEKGDIPEGYSVSREKKERFSLILESASTNQTSMYLCASSLLGTGQSYEQYFGPGTRLTVT.

This clone has ten or more counts. The CDR3 sequence is CASSIPTFSGIYTGELFF. The CDR3 bases are TGTGCCAGTAGTATCCCCACCTTCAGCGGGATTTACACCGGGGAGCTGTTTTTT. The chain has TRBV19 and TRBJ2-2; 7 positions agree with TRBD2. The CDR3 totals 18 residues. The V gene end was trimmed by 3 bases and the J gene end by 3 bases; junction bases not matched to a gene: 13. In germline, CDR1 is LNHDA, CDR2 SQIVND (reference sequence).

The table lists this clone with many counts. This rearrangement joins TRBV3-1 (or the pseudogene TRBV3-2) to TRBJ2-5; 10 bases fit TRBD2. V trimming: 1 base; J trimming: 4 bases; junction bases outside the gene matches: 6. The CDR3 extends over 16 amino acids. CDR1 is LGHDT, CDR2 YNNKEL, per germline (reference sequence). The CDR3 DNA sequence: TGTGCCAGCAGCCAAGGGGGGCTAGCGGGAGCAGAGACCCAGTACTTC. This codes for CASSQGGLAGAETQYF.

The rearrangement joins TRBV18 to TRBJ2-3; possible D gene TRBD2, 6 bases. Trimming pared 4 bases from V and 3 bases from J, leaving 11 bases between. The CDR3 is 14 amino acids. Germline CDR1 reads KGHSH; CDR2 reads LQKENI. Here the CDR3 reads CASSLGGTTDTQYF. In nucleotides, the CDR3 is TGTGCCAGCTCACTAGGAGGGACTACAGATACGCAGTATTTT. The entire variable domain, with the rest obtained from reference TRBV18 and TRBJ2-3, is as follows: NAGVMQNPRHLVRRRGQEARLRCSPMKGHSHVYWYRQLPEEGLKFMVYLQKENIIDESGMPKERFSAEFPKEGPSILRIQQVVRGDSAAYFCASSLGGTTDTQYFGPGTRLTVL.

This chain connects TRBV29-1 to TRBJ2-5; tentative D call: TRBD2 (5 bases). CDR1 SQVTM and CDR2 ANQGSEA come from the germline V gene. V shed 6 bases and J shed 5 bases, with 10 bases lying between them. CDR3 size: 11 residues. DNA of the CDR3: TGCAGCGTCCACACGGGGGAGACCCAGTACTTC. Its protein product is CSVHTGETQYF. Using reference TRBV29-1 and TRBJ2-5 for the parts outside the CDR3, the full variable domain is SAVISQKPSRDICQRGTSLTIQCQVDSQVTMMFWYRQQPGQSLTLIATANQGSEATYESGFVIDKFPISRPNLTFSTLTVSNMSPEDSSIYLCSVHTGETQYFGPGTRLLVL.

The chain links TRBV5-5 to TRBJ2-4; no reliable D call. CDR1 and CDR2 from the germline V gene are SGHKS and YYEKEE (reference sequence). V gave up 0 bases and J gave up 5 bases, with 3 bases separating them. The CDR3 runs to 12 residues. CDR3 amino acids: CASSLGENIQYF. Here the CDR3 DNA reads TGTGCCAGCAGCTTGGGAGAAAACATTCAGTACTTC.

This chain joins TRBV15 and TRBJ1-5; D not resolved. CDR1 and CDR2 (germline): LNHNV, YYDKDF (reference sequence). CDR3 length: 15 amino acids. The germline V and J ends were trimmed by 1 base and 7 bases, with 14 bases remaining between them. The CDR3: CATSRAGKGLQPQHF. Here the CDR3 DNA reads TGTGCCACCAGCAGAGCGGGGAAAGGGTTGCAGCCCCAGCATTTT.

The CDR3 coding sequence is TGTGCCAGCAGCTCCTCGGGACAGGCCTACAATGAGCAGTTCTTC. Translating gives CASSSSGQAYNEQFF. This chain connects TRBV7-2 to TRBJ2-1, with TRBD1 matching over 8 bases. The CDR3 totals 15 residues. With V trimmed by 4 bases and J by 2 bases, 4 bases remained unmatched. Germline loops: CDR1 SGHTA, CDR2 FQGNSA.